Listed below are T cell receptor beta chains from one sample, sequenced in a study of CD8 T cell repertoires and HIV-1 epitope variants. Their antigens are not known. Sequencing was performed with immunoSEQ multiplex PCR; in TCRdb, only in-frame clones are kept and a portion is missing. The sample contains under 6,500 clones, 55% to 75% of which appear only once. Material: cultured CD8+ T cells derived from PBMCs. All receptors derive from a male donor with HIV. The CDR3 runs from the conserved cysteine through the conserved F or W. A D gene is named only where the DNA matches it firmly. Not all rows give a size; the values are once, few, many and, for expanded clones, a class.

TRBJ1-3	.	TRBV6-5	TRBD1	TGTGCCAGCAGGGAATTGACAGGGAGGAACACCATATATTTT	CASRELTGRNTIYF
TRBJ2-2	.	TRBV18	.	TGTGCCAGCTCGCCAAGAAGGCTGGAGAACACCGGGGAGCTGTTTTTT	CASSPRRLENTGELFF
TRBJ2-7	.	TRBV18	TRBD1	TGTGCCAGCTCACCAGCGACAGGGGAATCCTACGAGCAGTACTTC	CASSPATGESYEQYF
TRBJ1-1	.	TRBV5-6	.	TGTGCCAGCAGCTTGGGCGGGAACACTGAAGCTTTCTTT	CASSLGGNTEAFF
TRBJ1-2	.	TRBV19	.	TGTGCCACTAGACCCTGGGAGGAGCCCTTGGCAAACTATGGCTACACCTTC	CATRPWEEPLANYGYTF
TRBJ1-5	.	TRBV4-3	.	TGCGCCAGCAGCCAAGATAGAAGGACCGCCCCGCATTTT	CASSQDRRTAPHF
TRBJ2-7	once	TRBV15	.	TGTGCCACCAGCAGCGGACCCGGAAGGTCCCACGAGCAGTACTTC	CATSSGPGRSHEQYF
TRBJ1-1	.	TRBV9	.	TGTGCCAGCAGCGTAGGGCCGAACACTGAAGCTTTCTTT	CASSVGPNTEAFF
TRBJ2-7	.	TRBV28	TRBD2	TGTGCCAGCAGCGAGACTAGCGGCTACGAGCAGTACTTC	CASSETSGYEQYF
TRBJ1-5	few	TRBV28	TRBD1	TGTGCCAGCAGTTTGGGACAGGGGGGGACTCAGCCCCAGCATTTT	CASSLGQGGTQPQHF
TRBJ2-3	.	TRBV10-1	.	TGCGCCAGCAGTGAGTCGGGGGGGCCGGGAGATACGCAGTATTTT	CASSESGGPGDTQYF
TRBJ2-7	.	TRBV11-3	.	TGTGCCAGCAGCTCAACACTCAGACCCTACGAGCAGTACTTC	CASSSTLRPYEQYF
TRBJ1-1	.	TRBV7-9	TRBD1	TGTGCCAGCAGCTCGGATAGGGGGCACGCTGAAGCTTTCTTT	CASSSDRGHAEAFF
TRBJ2-3	once	TRBV9	.	TGTGCCAGCAGGGGCTTACTCTCAGATACGCAGTATTTT	CASRGLLSDTQYF
TRBJ1-5	.	TRBV5-4	.	TGTGCCAGCAGCTTGGACGGGATTGTGGGGCAGCCCCAGCATTTT	CASSLDGIVGQPQHF
TRBJ1-5	few	TRBV6-5	TRBD1	TGTGCCAGCAGTTTATCCGGGACAGGGGTCAATCAGCCCCAGCATTTT	CASSLSGTGVNQPQHF
TRBJ1-2	.	TRBV2	.	TGTGCCAGCAGTGAAGTTCTTGGTGTAACAGAAACTAACTATGGCTACACCTTC	CASSEVLGVTETNYGYTF
TRBJ2-6	.	TRBV27	.	TGTGCCAGCAGTCCTACAGGGAATGGGGCCAACGTCCTGACTTTC	CASSPTGNGANVLTF
TRBJ1-2	.	TRBV29-1	.	TGCAGCGTAGAGGCTCGAGGTACCTATGGCTACACCTTC	CSVEARGTYGYTF
TRBJ2-2	.	TRBV5-1	.	TGCGCCACTTCAGCGGGCTCTTTTTCGTCCGGGGAGCTGTTTTTT	CATSAGSFSSGELFF
TRBJ2-7	.	TRBV5-1	TRBD2	TGCGCCAGCAGCAGCGGGACTAGCGGGAGGCAGAACGAGCAGTACTTC	CASSSGTSGRQNEQYF
TRBJ1-3	.	TRBV9	TRBD1	TGTGCCAGCAGCGTGGGACAGGGCTCTGGAAACACCATATATTTT	CASSVGQGSGNTIYF
TRBJ2-6	few	TRBV7-6	TRBD1	TGTGCCAGCAGCACGCGACAGGGCTCTGGGGCCAACGTCCTGACTTTC	CASSTRQGSGANVLTF
TRBJ2-3	.	TRBV7-8	TRBD1	TGTGCCAGCAGCCTTTGGACAGGGGCCCGGACAGATACGCAGTATTTT	CASSLWTGARTDTQYF
TRBJ2-7	few	TRBV11-2	.	TGTGCCAGCAGCCCCCTGAACTACCAGAGCTCCTACGAGCAGTACTTC	CASSPLNYQSSYEQYF
TRBJ1-5	.	TRBV6-1	.	TGTGCCAGCAGTGAACAGGTTAATCAGCCCCAGCATTTT	CASSEQVNQPQHF
TRBJ1-2	few	TRBV2	.	TGTGCCAGCGGAAGACAGTTGGAGGATGGCTACACCTTC	CASGRQLEDGYTF
TRBJ1-2	.	TRBV2	TRBD1	TGTGCCAGCAGTTACAGGGGGTACTATGGCTACACCTTC	CASSYRGYYGYTF
TRBJ1-2	.	TRBV7-2	.	TGTGCCAGCAGCTTATTTGGGCCGGGAAACGCGGGAGGCTACACCTTC	CASSLFGPGNAGGYTF
TRBJ2-7	few	TRBV2	TRBD1	TGTGCCAGCAGTAAAGACAGGGATCAGCAGTACTTC	CASSKDRDQQYF
TRBJ2-3	.	TRBV5-4	TRBD1	TGTGCCAGCAGCGAGGGACAGGGAGGGACAGATACGCAGTATTTT	CASSEGQGGTDTQYF
TRBJ1-2	.	TRBV7-2	.	TGTGCCAGCAGCTTAGACTCCGACAAGCCCTATGGCTACACCTTC	CASSLDSDKPYGYTF
TRBJ1-5	.	TRBV28	TRBD1	TGTGCCAGCAGCTTGGACAGGGGGAATCAGCCCCAGCATTTT	CASSLDRGNQPQHF
TRBJ2-3	.	TRBV27	TRBD2	TGTGCCAGCAGTCAGCTAGCGGGCCCCACAGATACGCAGTATTTT	CASSQLAGPTDTQYF
TRBJ1-6	once	TRBV27	.	TGTGCCAGCAGTTTATCGGGGGATCTAATGGACTCACCCCTCCACTTT	CASSLSGDLMDSPLHF
TRBJ2-3	few	TRBV29-1	.	TGCAGCGTTGAAGGCCTCCGGGCTCTGGATACGCAGTATTTT	CSVEGLRALDTQYF
TRBJ2-7	.	TRBV7-2	.	TGTGCCAGCAGCTTAACCCGGGACTCCTCCTACGAGCAGTACTTC	CASSLTRDSSYEQYF
TRBJ2-5	.	TRBV9	TRBD2	TGTGCCAGCAGCGTTTCGACTAGCGCCCAAGAGACCCAGTACTTC	CASSVSTSAQETQYF
TRBJ1-5	.	TRBV6-1	TRBD1	TGTGCCAGCAGAGGGACAGGGGGCAATCAGCCCCAGCATTTT	CASRGTGGNQPQHF
TRBJ2-7	once	TRBV5-1	.	TGCGCCAGCAGCCAGTACGGTACCGGGTTGGAAGAGCAGTACTTC	CASSQYGTGLEEQYF
TRBJ1-2	.	TRBV4-2	TRBD1	TGTGCCAGCAGCCAGCAGGGACAGGGGAACTATGGCTACACCTTC	CASSQQGQGNYGYTF